Below, 10 T cell receptor beta chains from the same sample are listed, as sequenced in a study of T cell clonality in common variable immunodeficiency. The antigens for these receptors are not known. Study-level results: Reportedly, TCR beta sequences from common variable immunodeficiency showed fewer deletions and N-nucleotide insertions.

Libraries were prepared by immunoSEQ multiplex PCR; TCRdb keeps only in-frame clonotypes and omits some of them. The sample shows tens of thousands of clones, none of them appearing just once. What was sequenced was peripheral blood mononuclear cells. The source of these receptors is a human donor with common variable immunodeficiency.

This clone was picked up many times. The read finishes 3 residues shy of the CDR3 end, and the germline J gene is used to complete it. The chain uses TRBV4-1 and TRBJ1-4; TRBD1 agrees at 9 bases. Trimming removed 3 bases from V and 6 bases from J; junction bases left unmatched: 11. CDR1 MGHRA and CDR2 YSYEKL come from the germline V gene. CDR3 size: 17 residues. The CDR3 DNA, read in part, is TGCGCCAGCAGCCATTTCCCCGGGACAGGGATGTATGAAAAA. Translating it yields CASSHFPGTGMYEK. The whole CDR3 reads CASSHFPGTGMYEKLFF.

This clone was counted many times. The read ends 3 residues early relative to the CDR3; the germline J gene fills the gap. This sequence joins TRBV20-1 and TRBJ1-3, with 8 nucleotides matching TRBD1. The ends lost 6 bases at V and 5 bases at J; junction bases unmatched: 6. The CDR3 is 13 residues long. Germline V gives CDR1 DFQATT, CDR2 SNEGSKA (reference sequence). CDR3 loop: CSASDRERNTIYF. The CDR3 bases that were read are TGCAGTGCCTCGGACAGGGAAAGAAACACC.

This clone was found a few times. The read falls 3 residues short of the CDR3 end, and the missing part is taken from the germline J gene. This chain joins TRBV6-1 and TRBJ2-5; possible D gene TRBD1, 5 bases. The V gene's germline CDR1 is MNHNS and CDR2 SASEGT. The CDR3 contains 15 residues. Trimming left V 2 bases short and J 5 bases short, with 15 bases between. Here the CDR3 reads CASSERGFVEETQYF. The part of the CDR3 DNA that was read is TGTGCCAGCAGTGAAAGGGGCTTTGTAGAGGAGACC.

Sample share makes this clone medium-sized. The read finishes 3 residues shy of the CDR3 end, and the germline J gene is used to complete it. The chain joins TRBV27 to TRBJ2-1, with D perhaps TRBD1 (6 bases). CDR3 length: 12 amino acids. Germline CDR1 and CDR2: MNHEY and SMNVEV (reference sequence). V lost 2 bases and J 9 bases, leaving 8 bases between the germline ends. Here the CDR3 reads CASSLGQTEQFF. Incomplete CDR3 DNA: TGTGCCAGCAGTTTAGGACAGACTGAG.

This clone was counted ten times or more. The CDR3 is cut off 3 residues early in the read; its end comes from the germline J gene. The rearrangement links TRBV30 to TRBJ1-2, with D possibly TRBD1 on 5 matching bases. The germline gives CDR1 GTSNPN, CDR2 SVGIG (reference sequence). This CDR3 region has 12 residues. The sequenced part of the CDR3 DNA is TGTGCCTGGACCGGGGGGGAAAAGGGC. Its translation is CAWTGGEKG. The full CDR3 is CAWTGGEKGYTF.

This clone has a count of ten or more. The read terminates 3 residues ahead of where the CDR3 ends, so the germline J gene completes it. The chain has TRBV20-1 and TRBJ2-3; no clear D gene. The CDR3 is 11 residues long. V shed 3 bases and J shed 7 bases, with 8 bases lying between them. Germline V CDR1 and CDR2: DFQATT, SNEGSKA (reference sequence). This chain's CDR3 is CSASRENTQYF. Partial CDR3 DNA: TGCAGTGCTAGTCGCGAAAATACG.

With respect to this clone: Coverage ceases 3 residues before the CDR3 finishes, and the germline J gene fills in the end. The gene calls are TRBV19 and TRBJ2-3, with a tentative D call TRBD2 (6 bases). The CDR3 loop spans 16 amino acids. V lost 2 bases and J 3 bases, leaving 15 bases between the germline ends. From germline, CDR1 is LNHDA and CDR2 SQIVND (reference sequence). CDR3 sequence reads: CASSISRRGLTDTQYF. The sequenced part of the CDR3 DNA is TGTGCCAGTAGTATATCTCGACGGGGGTTGACAGATACG.

This clone was seen ten or more times. CDR3 sequence: CASSIGTGYASYNEQFF. CDR3 DNA (partial): TGTGCCAGTAGTATCGGGACAGGGTATGCTTCCTACAATGAG. The chain combines TRBV19 with TRBJ2-1; 9 bases are shared with TRBD1. From the germline J gene comes the end of the CDR3, since the read stops 3 residues before it. Losses at the gene ends were 3 bases for V and 1 base for J; bases not matched to a gene: 7. The CDR3 covers 17 residues. Germline V lookup: CDR1 LNHDA, CDR2 SQIVND (reference sequence).

Comments on this clone: The DNA ends 3 residues before the CDR3 does, and the rest of the CDR3 is filled in from the germline J gene. The chain couples TRBV30 to TRBJ1-6; D remains unclear. The germline V gene encodes CDR1 GTSNPN and CDR2 SVGIG (reference sequence). The CDR3 has 13 amino acids. Trimming removed 8 bases from V and 0 bases from J, with 8 bases in between. CDR3 DNA (partial): TGTGCCGTAGCGAGCTCCTATAATTCACCC. Translation: CAVASSYNSP. The CDR3 in full is CAVASSYNSPLHF.

A note on this clone: The read stops 3 residues short of the end of the CDR3; the missing end is completed from the germline J gene. The chain links TRBV7-7 to TRBJ2-1; maybe TRBD1 (6 bases). Trimming removed 5 bases from V and 6 bases from J, with 17 bases in between. This CDR3 spans 15 amino acids. The germline gives CDR1 SSHAT, CDR2 FNYEAQ (reference sequence). The DNA read from the CDR3 is TGTGCCAGCAGCGCGGGTGTGGGGGCTGGCAATGAG. Translated: CASSAGVGAGNE. The entire CDR3 reads CASSAGVGAGNEQFF. Variable domain in full (rest from reference TRBV7-7 and TRBJ2-1): GAGVSQSPRYKVTKRGQDVTLRCDPISSHATLYWYQQALGQGPEFLTYFNYEAQPDKSGLPSDRFSAERPEGSISTLTIQRTEQRDSAMYRCASSAGVGAGNEQFFGPGTRLTVL.